This T cell receptor beta chain was profiled in a study of OX40 agonist ivuxolimab in advanced cancers. As for the study more broadly: Ivuxolimab was an agonistic, fully human IgG2 monoclonal antibody directed against OX40 (CD134), a costimulatory receptor. Intravenous ivuxolimab was administered to patients every 2 weeks at six dose levels: 0.01, 0.1, 0.3, 1.5, 3 and 10 mg/kg. Of the roughly 51 dose-escalation patients, hepatocellular carcinoma was present in approximately 20, melanoma in around 15, renal cell carcinoma in 9 and head and neck cancer in 9. A male proportion of roughly 80% and a mean age of approximately 60 years, ranging from 23 to 79, were recorded for the dose-escalation cohort. Prior anti-PD-1, anti-PD-L1 or anti-CTLA-4 therapy was permitted, and about 40% of dose-escalation patients had received checkpoint inhibitors. Three dose-escalation patients achieved partial responses, one with hepatocellular carcinoma and two with cutaneous melanoma. The purpose of peripheral TCRbeta sequencing was to test whether ivuxolimab changed TCR sequence diversity and led to clonal T-cell expansion. The paper reports the monotherapy dose-escalation portion (N of about 56 patients) of the phase I ivuxolimab trial.

What the study reported, not specific to this receptor: At doses of 0.1 to 3.0 mg/kg, clonal expansion of both CD4+ and CD8+ T cells in blood was seen between baseline and week 6. Antigen specificity was not determined for the clonally expanded peripheral T cells. Low levels of normalized T-cell clonal expansion were also shown by some nonresponding patients. In the 0.1-3.0 mg/kg groups, partial responders had among the lowest normalized peripheral clonal expansion, particularly in CD8+ T cells. After ivuxolimab, more expanded clones were found on average in CD8+ T cells than in CD4+ T cells.

In the case of this clone: The target of this receptor is not known. Base qualities are not at hand, and no much larger clone is one base apart.

For sequencing of the TCRbeta CDR3 region, genomic DNA was extracted from the sorted cells. TCRbeta CDR3 regions were sequenced using the immunoSEQ Assay. Not all clones reach the TCRdb copy of this immuneACCESS table, which keeps in-frame sequences only. Checked studies attribute under half of the gap to unresolved V genes and leave the rest unexplained. This sample comprises tens of thousands of clones, roughly 89% of them detected only once. Of the sample, 1% to 1.2% falls within the top ten clones. The CDR3, cysteine through phenylalanine, is 14 amino acids long. Of the read, only the CDR3 DNA is kept; its 42 bases are in frame from base 1. Via the germline V gene (reference sequence), CDR1 is MNHNY and CDR2 SVGAGI. V is cut back by 10 bases and J by 8 bases, with 11 bases in the junction unmatched. Patients with autoimmune disease history or receiving systemic immunosuppression were excluded from the trial. Peripheral blood for TCR sequencing was drawn from every dose cohort at baseline, at cycle 4 day 1 and at cycle 7 day 1. The samples were drawn from a first-in-human, open-label, multicenter phase I dose-escalation trial of ivuxolimab. Adults with locally advanced or metastatic melanoma, renal cell, hepatocellular, or head and neck squamous cell carcinoma were enrolled in the trial. Before TCR sequencing, CD4+ T cells and CD8+ T cells from peripheral blood were sorted into separate populations.

Here the chain combines TRBV6-6 and TRBJ2-2; 9 central nucleotides agree with TRBD1. Sample: CD4+ or CD8+ T cells sorted from blood, taken in a trial of the OX40 agonist ivuxolimab. The clonotype originates from an adult with an advanced solid tumor such as melanoma, head and neck, liver or kidney cancer. In nucleotides, the sequence is TGTGCCACCAGGGGACAGGGACCTTTGGGGGAGCTGTTTTTT. The encoded protein is CATRGQGPLGELFF.